These T cell receptor beta chains were read from a single sample in a study of T cell clonotyping in hematopoietic cell transplantation. Profiling relied on immunoSEQ multiplex PCR, and the TCRdb table lists in-frame clones only, not all of them. The table records 20,000 to 30,000 clones, roughly 82% of them present only once. Sequenced here: peripheral blood mononuclear cells, sampled before stem cell transplant. Receptor source: a woman aged 55-75 years with acute myeloid leukemia. Some clones in this sample may be carry-over from other donors' samples. Both conserved end residues are part of each CDR3. The D gene is left open where the match is weak. Where a row states a size, it is once, few, many or the class of an expanded clone; other rows omit it.

J gene: TRBJ2-7
clone size: few
D gene: -
V gene: TRBV7-3
CDR3 length: 13
CDR3 protein: CASSLYGGDEQYF
CDR3 DNA: TGTGCCAGCAGCCTATACGGGGGCGACGAGCAGTACTTC

J gene: TRBJ1-5
clone size: -
D gene: TRBD1
V gene: TRBV19
CDR3 length: 18
CDR3 protein: CASNKETGGTSGNQPQHF
CDR3 DNA: TGTGCCAGTAATAAGGAAACAGGGGGTACGTCTGGCAATCAGCCCCAGCATTTT

J gene: TRBJ2-7
clone size: -
D gene: -
V gene: TRBV10-1
CDR3 length: 13
CDR3 protein: CASSENGGGEQYF
CDR3 DNA: TGCGCCAGCAGTGAGAATGGAGGGGGGGAGCAGTACTTC

J gene: TRBJ2-1
clone size: -
D gene: -
V gene: TRBV27
CDR3 length: 13
CDR3 protein: CASSIDSRGEQFF
CDR3 DNA: TGTGCCAGCAGTATCGACAGCCGCGGTGAGCAGTTCTTC

J gene: TRBJ2-2
clone size: -
D gene: -
V gene: TRBV5-4
CDR3 length: 13
CDR3 protein: CASSLAGIGGLFF
CDR3 DNA: TGTGCCAGCAGCTTGGCCGGGATCGGGGGGCTGTTTTTT

J gene: TRBJ1-2
clone size: -
D gene: -
V gene: TRBV25-1
CDR3 length: 11
CDR3 protein: CASSVLGGYTF
CDR3 DNA: TGTGCCAGCAGTGTCCTGGGGGGCTACACCTTC

J gene: TRBJ1-2
clone size: few
D gene: -
V gene: TRBV19
CDR3 length: 12
CDR3 protein: CASSDSYYGYTF
CDR3 DNA: TGTGCCAGTAGCGACAGTTACTATGGCTACACCTTC

J gene: TRBJ2-3
clone size: -
D gene: -
V gene: TRBV5-6
CDR3 length: 15
CDR3 protein: CASSLLLGSTDTQYF
CDR3 DNA: TGTGCCAGCAGCTTGCTCCTAGGAAGCACAGATACGCAGTATTTT

J gene: TRBJ1-1
clone size: -
D gene: -
V gene: TRBV2
CDR3 length: 14
CDR3 protein: CASSEYITNTEAFF
CDR3 DNA: TGTGCCAGCAGTGAGTATATTACGAACACTGAAGCTTTCTTT

J gene: TRBJ2-2
clone size: -
D gene: TRBD1
V gene: TRBV7-3
CDR3 length: 18
CDR3 protein: CASSLRPTGSANTGELFF
CDR3 DNA: TGTGCCAGCAGCTTAAGGCCGACAGGGTCCGCGAACACCGGGGAGCTGTTTTTT

J gene: TRBJ1-3
clone size: few
D gene: -
V gene: TRBV9
CDR3 length: 15
CDR3 protein: CASSSPTGGGNTIYF
CDR3 DNA: TGTGCCAGCAGCTCACCCACGGGGGGAGGAAACACCATATATTTT

J gene: TRBJ2-6
clone size: -
D gene: TRBD2
V gene: TRBV7-7
CDR3 length: 18
CDR3 protein: CASSPGLAGGPGANVLTF
CDR3 DNA: TGTGCTAGCAGCCCGGGACTAGCGGGGGGACCTGGGGCCAACGTCCTGACTTTC

J gene: TRBJ2-7
clone size: once
D gene: TRBD2
V gene: TRBV7-2
CDR3 length: 14
CDR3 protein: CASSRLAGGEEQYF
CDR3 DNA: TGTGCCAGCAGCCGACTAGCGGGAGGAGAGGAGCAGTACTTC

J gene: TRBJ2-1
clone size: few
D gene: -
V gene: TRBV7-3
CDR3 length: 13
CDR3 protein: CASSQGGNNEQFF
CDR3 DNA: TGTGCCAGTTCCCAGGGGGGGAACAATGAGCAGTTCTTC

J gene: TRBJ2-7
clone size: -
D gene: TRBD1
V gene: TRBV27
CDR3 length: 15
CDR3 protein: CASSLTGVGTYEQYF
CDR3 DNA: TGTGCCAGCAGCCTAACAGGGGTGGGGACCTACGAGCAGTACTTC

J gene: TRBJ1-3
clone size: -
D gene: -
V gene: TRBV6-5
CDR3 length: 15
CDR3 protein: CASSYTGRTGNTIYF
CDR3 DNA: TGTGCCAGCAGTTACACGGGGAGGACTGGAAACACCATATATTTT

J gene: TRBJ1-3
clone size: once
D gene: -
V gene: TRBV10-3
CDR3 length: 14
CDR3 protein: CAISEGEIGNTIYF
CDR3 DNA: TGTGCCATCAGTGAGGGAGAGATTGGAAACACCATATATTTT

J gene: TRBJ2-3
clone size: -
D gene: TRBD1
V gene: TRBV7-9
CDR3 length: 16
CDR3 protein: CASSLLWTGSTDTQYF
CDR3 DNA: TGTGCCAGCAGCTTACTTTGGACAGGGTCCACAGATACGCAGTATTTT

J gene: TRBJ2-1
clone size: -
D gene: TRBD1
V gene: TRBV28
CDR3 length: 14
CDR3 protein: CASRRGTVRNEQFF
CDR3 DNA: TGTGCCAGCAGAAGGGGGACAGTAAGGAATGAGCAGTTCTTC

J gene: TRBJ2-5
clone size: -
D gene: TRBD2
V gene: TRBV11-3
CDR3 length: 14
CDR3 protein: CASSLRAGYTTQYF
CDR3 DNA: TGTGCCAGCAGCTTGAGAGCGGGGTACACGACCCAGTACTTC

J gene: TRBJ1-1
clone size: -
D gene: -
V gene: TRBV10-3
CDR3 length: 13
CDR3 protein: CAIREQTNTEAFF
CDR3 DNA: TGTGCCATCAGGGAACAGACGAACACTGAAGCTTTCTTT

J gene: TRBJ2-6
clone size: few
D gene: -
V gene: TRBV29-1
CDR3 length: 14
CDR3 protein: CSVPGGTGANVLTF
CDR3 DNA: TGCAGCGTCCCTGGAGGGACTGGGGCCAACGTCCTGACTTTC

J gene: TRBJ1-5
clone size: -
D gene: -
V gene: TRBV5-1
CDR3 length: 15
CDR3 protein: CASKGTPGHNQPQHF
CDR3 DNA: TGCGCCAGCAAGGGCACTCCGGGGCACAATCAGCCCCAGCATTTT

J gene: TRBJ2-7
clone size: once
D gene: TRBD2
V gene: TRBV9
CDR3 length: 15
CDR3 protein: CASSVFERETYEQYF
CDR3 DNA: TGTGCCAGCAGCGTATTTGAGCGGGAGACTTACGAGCAGTACTTC

J gene: TRBJ2-5
clone size: -
D gene: TRBD1
V gene: TRBV5-4
CDR3 length: 16
CDR3 protein: CASSSSPGQGQETQYF
CDR3 DNA: TGTGCCAGCAGCTCCTCCCCGGGACAGGGTCAAGAGACCCAGTACTTC

J gene: TRBJ2-1
clone size: -
D gene: TRBD2
V gene: TRBV2
CDR3 length: 15
CDR3 protein: CASSGGLAGVNEQFF
CDR3 DNA: TGTGCCAGCAGTGGTGGGCTAGCGGGAGTCAATGAGCAGTTCTTC

J gene: TRBJ2-7
clone size: few
D gene: TRBD2
V gene: TRBV7-2
CDR3 length: 15
CDR3 protein: CASSLGLAPSYEQYF
CDR3 DNA: TGTGCCAGCAGCTTAGGACTAGCCCCCTCCTACGAGCAGTACTTC

J gene: TRBJ1-2
clone size: medium-sized
D gene: TRBD1
V gene: TRBV18
CDR3 length: 13
CDR3 protein: CASSPGTGQGYTF
CDR3 DNA: TGTGCCAGCTCACCAGGGACAGGGCAGGGCTACACCTTC

J gene: TRBJ2-1
clone size: -
D gene: TRBD2
V gene: TRBV7-2
CDR3 length: 16
CDR3 protein: CASSPRGGRALNEQFF
CDR3 DNA: TGTGCCAGCAGCCCCCGTGGCGGGAGGGCCCTCAATGAGCAGTTCTTC

J gene: TRBJ1-2
clone size: -
D gene: TRBD1
V gene: TRBV10-3
CDR3 length: 15
CDR3 protein: CAISQHGQGSYGYTF
CDR3 DNA: TGTGCCATCAGCCAACATGGACAGGGGAGCTATGGCTACACCTTC

J gene: TRBJ2-3
clone size: -
D gene: TRBD2
V gene: TRBV7-2
CDR3 length: 15
CDR3 protein: CASSLVSGGTDTQYF
CDR3 DNA: TGTGCCAGCAGCTTAGTTAGCGGGGGCACAGATACGCAGTATTTT

J gene: TRBJ1-4
clone size: -
D gene: -
V gene: TRBV15
CDR3 length: 15
CDR3 protein: CATSREEEANEKLFF
CDR3 DNA: TGTGCCACCAGCAGAGAGGAGGAAGCTAATGAAAAACTGTTTTTT

J gene: TRBJ2-7
clone size: -
D gene: -
V gene: TRBV2
CDR3 length: 14
CDR3 protein: CASSEAPGGTEQYF
CDR3 DNA: TGTGCCAGCAGTGAAGCGCCGGGGGGCACGGAGCAGTACTTC

J gene: TRBJ1-6
clone size: -
D gene: TRBD1
V gene: TRBV6-6
CDR3 length: 14
CDR3 protein: CASSRDRVGSPLHF
CDR3 DNA: TGTGCCAGCAGTCGGGACAGGGTAGGCTCACCCCTCCACTTT

J gene: TRBJ1-1
clone size: -
D gene: -
V gene: TRBV4-3
CDR3 length: 13
CDR3 protein: CASSQDRLTEAFF
CDR3 DNA: TGCGCCAGCAGCCAAGATAGGCTAACTGAAGCTTTCTTT

J gene: TRBJ1-1
clone size: -
D gene: -
V gene: TRBV4-1
CDR3 length: 14
CDR3 protein: CASSQHTVDTEAFF
CDR3 DNA: TGCGCCAGCAGCCAGCATACAGTGGACACTGAAGCTTTCTTT

J gene: TRBJ1-2
clone size: -
D gene: TRBD1
V gene: TRBV18
CDR3 length: 13
CDR3 protein: CASSATGVDGYTF
CDR3 DNA: TGTGCCAGCTCAGCCACAGGGGTCGATGGCTACACCTTC

J gene: TRBJ2-2
clone size: -
D gene: TRBD2
V gene: TRBV7-8
CDR3 length: 16
CDR3 protein: CASLEGTSGVTGELFF
CDR3 DNA: TGTGCCAGCCTCGAAGGGACTAGCGGAGTCACCGGGGAGCTGTTTTTT

J gene: TRBJ2-3
clone size: -
D gene: TRBD2
V gene: TRBV25-1
CDR3 length: 17
CDR3 protein: CASSEPPSGPSTDTQYF
CDR3 DNA: TGTGCCAGCAGTGAACCCCCTAGCGGGCCTAGCACAGATACGCAGTATTTT

J gene: TRBJ2-3
clone size: -
D gene: -
V gene: TRBV27
CDR3 length: 17
CDR3 protein: CASSLSGGPPGADTQYF
CDR3 DNA: TGTGCCAGCAGTTTATCCGGGGGCCCCCCCGGAGCAGATACGCAGTATTTT

J gene: TRBJ2-7
clone size: -
D gene: -
V gene: TRBV7-2
CDR3 length: 16
CDR3 protein: CASSPDGGLTTYEQYF
CDR3 DNA: TGTGCCAGCAGCCCTGATGGGGGACTGACTACCTACGAGCAGTACTTC

J gene: TRBJ1-1
clone size: few
D gene: -
V gene: TRBV28
CDR3 length: 11
CDR3 protein: CASRLNTEAFF
CDR3 DNA: TGTGCCAGCAGGCTTAACACTGAAGCTTTCTTT

J gene: TRBJ1-1
clone size: -
D gene: -
V gene: TRBV7-9
CDR3 length: 12
CDR3 protein: CASNRMNTEAFF
CDR3 DNA: TGTGCCAGCAACAGGATGAACACTGAAGCTTTCTTT

J gene: TRBJ1-2
clone size: -
D gene: -
V gene: TRBV5-6
CDR3 length: 14
CDR3 protein: CASRPRGGGYGYTF
CDR3 DNA: TGTGCCAGCAGGCCTAGGGGAGGGGGCTATGGCTACACCTTC

J gene: TRBJ1-4
clone size: -
D gene: TRBD1
V gene: TRBV6-5
CDR3 length: 14
CDR3 protein: CASSAGTGAEKLFF
CDR3 DNA: TGTGCCAGCAGCGCCGGGACAGGCGCAGAAAAACTGTTTTTT

J gene: TRBJ1-1
clone size: once
D gene: -
V gene: TRBV4-3
CDR3 length: 13
CDR3 protein: CASSQDLNTEAFF
CDR3 DNA: TGCGCCAGCAGCCAAGACTTGAACACTGAAGCTTTCTTT

J gene: TRBJ2-6
clone size: -
D gene: -
V gene: TRBV5-6
CDR3 length: 18
CDR3 protein: CASSLMSGPRAGANVLTF
CDR3 DNA: TGTGCCAGCAGCTTGATGTCAGGGCCAAGAGCTGGGGCCAACGTCCTGACTTTC

J gene: TRBJ2-2
clone size: -
D gene: TRBD1
V gene: TRBV10-3
CDR3 length: 15
CDR3 protein: CAIRDDRGGTGELFF
CDR3 DNA: TGTGCCATCAGGGATGACAGGGGAGGCACCGGGGAGCTGTTTTTT

J gene: TRBJ2-2
clone size: -
D gene: -
V gene: TRBV19
CDR3 length: 14
CDR3 protein: CASSARGAPGELFF
CDR3 DNA: TGTGCCAGTAGTGCTCGGGGGGCCCCCGGGGAGCTGTTTTTT

J gene: TRBJ2-3
clone size: -
D gene: -
V gene: TRBV4-3
CDR3 length: 14
CDR3 protein: CASSQDPFTDTQYF
CDR3 DNA: TGCGCCAGCAGCCAAGATCCGTTCACAGATACGCAGTATTTT

J gene: TRBJ2-2
clone size: -
D gene: -
V gene: TRBV19
CDR3 length: 13
CDR3 protein: CASSALKTGELFF
CDR3 DNA: TGTGCCAGTAGTGCCTTGAAGACCGGGGAGCTGTTTTTT

J gene: TRBJ1-1
clone size: -
D gene: -
V gene: TRBV7-3
CDR3 length: 15
CDR3 protein: CASSLVGGGGTEAFF
CDR3 DNA: TGTGCCAGCAGCCTTGTCGGGGGGGGTGGCACTGAAGCTTTCTTT

J gene: TRBJ2-3
clone size: once
D gene: TRBD2
V gene: TRBV25-1
CDR3 length: 13
CDR3 protein: CASSMGLEDTQYF
CDR3 DNA: TGTGCCAGCAGTATGGGACTAGAGGATACGCAGTATTTT

J gene: TRBJ2-7
clone size: -
D gene: TRBD2
V gene: TRBV5-1
CDR3 length: 14
CDR3 protein: CASSPRTSAYEQYF
CDR3 DNA: TGCGCCAGCAGCCCCAGGACTAGCGCGTACGAGCAGTACTTC

J gene: TRBJ2-7
clone size: once
D gene: -
V gene: TRBV19
CDR3 length: 16
CDR3 protein: CASSKGSGTISYEQYF
CDR3 DNA: TGTGCCAGTAGTAAGGGCTCCGGGACAATCTCCTACGAGCAGTACTTC